This T cell receptor (beta chain) stems from a study of OX40 agonist ivuxolimab in advanced cancers. Turning to the study itself: Subjects had a mean age of approximately 60 years, with a range of roughly 20 to 79; around 80% were male.

Repertoires were generated with immunoSEQ multiplex PCR, while TCRdb's copy carries only in-frame clones and drops some. The sample holds some 60,000 clones; 84% are singletons and the top ten take around 2%. Study-level results: The CD4+ and CD8+ T cells in the blood had expanded clonally by week 6 at 0.1 to 3.0 mg/kg. Also present in some nonresponders was a low level of normalized T-cell clonal expansion.

A note on this clone: Its target is unknown.

Looked up from germline, CDR1 is SGHVS and CDR2 is FNYEAQ. The CDR3 has 16 amino acids. Trimming took off 4 bases at V and 0 bases at J, with 14 bases between the two ends. The clonotype was recovered from an adult with an advanced solid tumor such as melanoma, head and neck, liver or kidney cancer. The sample here was CD4+ or CD8+ T cells sorted from blood, taken in a trial of the OX40 agonist ivuxolimab. The chain couples TRBV7-6 to TRBJ2-3; a weak D match, TRBD2 (6 bases). The CDR3 reads CASSSRAGSSTDTQYF. CDR3 nucleotide sequence: TGTGCCAGCAGCTCCCGAGCGGGTTCTAGCACAGATACGCAGTATTTT.